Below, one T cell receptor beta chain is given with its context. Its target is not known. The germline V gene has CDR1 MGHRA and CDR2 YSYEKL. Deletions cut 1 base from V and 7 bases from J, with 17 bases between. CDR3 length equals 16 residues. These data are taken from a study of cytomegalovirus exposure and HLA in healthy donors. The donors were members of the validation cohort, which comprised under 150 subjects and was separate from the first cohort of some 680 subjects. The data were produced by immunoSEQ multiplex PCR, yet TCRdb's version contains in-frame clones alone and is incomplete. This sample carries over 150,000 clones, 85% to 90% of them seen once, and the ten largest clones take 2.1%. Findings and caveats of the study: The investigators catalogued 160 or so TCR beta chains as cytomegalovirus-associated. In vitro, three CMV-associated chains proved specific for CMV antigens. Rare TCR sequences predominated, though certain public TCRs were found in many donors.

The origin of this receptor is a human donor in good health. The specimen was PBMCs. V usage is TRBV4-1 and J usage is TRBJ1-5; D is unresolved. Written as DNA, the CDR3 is TGCGCCAGCAGCCAAGGGATTTCGGGGAGGAACCAGCCCCAGCATTTT. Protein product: CASSQGISGRNQPQHF.